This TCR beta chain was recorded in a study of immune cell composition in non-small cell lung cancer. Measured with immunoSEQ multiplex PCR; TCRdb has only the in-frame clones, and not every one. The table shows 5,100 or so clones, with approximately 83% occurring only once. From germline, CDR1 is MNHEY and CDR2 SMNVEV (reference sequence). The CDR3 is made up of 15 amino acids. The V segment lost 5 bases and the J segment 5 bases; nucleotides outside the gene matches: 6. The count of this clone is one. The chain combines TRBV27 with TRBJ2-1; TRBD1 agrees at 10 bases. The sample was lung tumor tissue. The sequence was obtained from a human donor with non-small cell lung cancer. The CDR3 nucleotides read TGTGCCAGCAGTGTCCCGGGACAGGGGAACAATGAGCAGTTCTTC. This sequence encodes CASSVPGQGNNEQFF.